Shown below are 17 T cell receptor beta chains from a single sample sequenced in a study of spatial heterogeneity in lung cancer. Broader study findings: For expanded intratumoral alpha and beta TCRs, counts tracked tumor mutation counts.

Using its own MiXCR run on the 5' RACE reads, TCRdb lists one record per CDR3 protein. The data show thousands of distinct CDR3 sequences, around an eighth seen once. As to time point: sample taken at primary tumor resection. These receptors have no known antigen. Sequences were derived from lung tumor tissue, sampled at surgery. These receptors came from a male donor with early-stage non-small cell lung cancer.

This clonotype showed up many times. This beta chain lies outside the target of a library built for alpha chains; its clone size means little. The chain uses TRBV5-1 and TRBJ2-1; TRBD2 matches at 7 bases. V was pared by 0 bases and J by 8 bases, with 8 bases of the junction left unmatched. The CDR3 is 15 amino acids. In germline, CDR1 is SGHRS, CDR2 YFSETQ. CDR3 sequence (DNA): TGCGCCAGCAGCTTGGGTGGGAGGGCCGGAGATGAGCAGTTCTTC. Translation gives CASSLGGRAGDEQFF.

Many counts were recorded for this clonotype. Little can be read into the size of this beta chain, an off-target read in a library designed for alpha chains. Here the CDR3 DNA reads TGTGCCAGCAGCACTTTTGGGGGGTCATACGAGCAGTACTTC. This gives the protein CASSTFGGSYEQYF. The rearrangement uses TRBV7-9 and TRBJ2-7; tentative D call: TRBD2 (6 bases). The ends were cut back, 5 bases at V and 4 bases at J, with 15 bases in the middle. The CDR3 spans 14 residues. Germline V lookup: CDR1 SEHNR, CDR2 FQNEAQ (reference sequence). The full variable domain, completed using reference TRBV7-9 and TRBJ2-7, is DTGVSQNPRHKITKRGQNVTFRCDPISEHNRLYWYRQTLGQGPEFLTYFQNEAQLEKSRLLSDRFSAERPKGSFSTLEIQRTEQGDSAMYLCASSTFGGSYEQYFGPGTRLTVT.

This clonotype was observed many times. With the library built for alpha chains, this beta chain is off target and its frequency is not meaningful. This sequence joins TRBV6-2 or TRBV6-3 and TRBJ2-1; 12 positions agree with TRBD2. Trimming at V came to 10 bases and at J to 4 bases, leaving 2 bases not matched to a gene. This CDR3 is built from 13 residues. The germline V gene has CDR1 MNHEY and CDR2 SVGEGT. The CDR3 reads CATGTSGYNEQFF. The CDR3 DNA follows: TGTGCCACCGGGACTAGCGGGTACAATGAGCAGTTCTTC.

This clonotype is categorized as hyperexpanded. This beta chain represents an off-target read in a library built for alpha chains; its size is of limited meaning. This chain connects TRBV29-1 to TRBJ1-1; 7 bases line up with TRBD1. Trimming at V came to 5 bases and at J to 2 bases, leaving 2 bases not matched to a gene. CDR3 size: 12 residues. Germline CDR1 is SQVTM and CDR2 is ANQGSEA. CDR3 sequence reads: CSVRDSNTEAFF. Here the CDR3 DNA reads TGCAGCGTTCGGGACAGTAACACTGAAGCTTTCTTT.

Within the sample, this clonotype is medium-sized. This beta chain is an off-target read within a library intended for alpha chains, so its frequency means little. The CDR3: CAISEREEETEAFF. DNA for the CDR3: TGTGCCATCAGTGAGAGGGAAGAGGAAACTGAAGCTTTCTTT. J is TRBJ1-1 and V is TRBV10-3, with no clear D. CDR3 size: 14 residues. V dropped 2 bases and J dropped 5 bases, with 12 bases sitting between them. Germline V gene sequence: CDR1 ENHRY, CDR2 SYGVKD.

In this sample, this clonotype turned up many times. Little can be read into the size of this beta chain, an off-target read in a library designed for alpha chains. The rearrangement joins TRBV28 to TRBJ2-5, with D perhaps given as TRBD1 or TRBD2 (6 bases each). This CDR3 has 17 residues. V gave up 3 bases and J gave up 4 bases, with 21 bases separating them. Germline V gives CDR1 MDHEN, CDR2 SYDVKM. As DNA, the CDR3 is TGTGCCAGCAGTTTGTTCTCTTTGTCGGGGGCCCGAGAGACCCAGTACTTC. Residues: CASSLFSLSGARETQYF.

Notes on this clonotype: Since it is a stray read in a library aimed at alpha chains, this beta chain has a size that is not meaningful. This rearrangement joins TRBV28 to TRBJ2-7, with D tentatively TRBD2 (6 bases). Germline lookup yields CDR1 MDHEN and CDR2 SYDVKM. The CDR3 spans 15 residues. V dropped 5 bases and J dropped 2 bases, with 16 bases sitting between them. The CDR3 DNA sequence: TGTGCCAGCAGTCCCATCGGGGAGGCGACCTACGAGCAGTACTTC. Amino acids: CASSPIGEATYEQYF.

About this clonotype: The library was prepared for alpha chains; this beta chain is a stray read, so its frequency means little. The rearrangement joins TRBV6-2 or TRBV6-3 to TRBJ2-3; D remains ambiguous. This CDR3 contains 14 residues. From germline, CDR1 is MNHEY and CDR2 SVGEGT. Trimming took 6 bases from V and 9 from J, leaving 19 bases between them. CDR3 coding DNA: TGTGCCAGCAGCGAGCTTCAATTTTCTGAAACGCAGTATTTT. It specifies CASSELQFSETQYF.

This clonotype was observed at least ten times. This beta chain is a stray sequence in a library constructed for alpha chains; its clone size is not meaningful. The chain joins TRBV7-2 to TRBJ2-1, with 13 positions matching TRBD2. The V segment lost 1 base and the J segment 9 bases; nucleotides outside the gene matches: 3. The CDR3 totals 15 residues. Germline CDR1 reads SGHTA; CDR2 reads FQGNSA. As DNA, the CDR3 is TGTGCCAGCAGCTTAGGGACTAGCGGGAGTCGTGAGCAGTTCTTC. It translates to CASSLGTSGSREQFF.

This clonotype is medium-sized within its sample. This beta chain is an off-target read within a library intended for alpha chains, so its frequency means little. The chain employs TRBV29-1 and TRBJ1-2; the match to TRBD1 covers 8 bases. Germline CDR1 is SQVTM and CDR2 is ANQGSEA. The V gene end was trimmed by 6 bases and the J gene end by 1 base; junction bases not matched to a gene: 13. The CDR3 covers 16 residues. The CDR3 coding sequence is TGCAGCGTCGATAAGGGGACAGGACTCTTTAACTATGGCTACACCTTC. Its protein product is CSVDKGTGLFNYGYTF.

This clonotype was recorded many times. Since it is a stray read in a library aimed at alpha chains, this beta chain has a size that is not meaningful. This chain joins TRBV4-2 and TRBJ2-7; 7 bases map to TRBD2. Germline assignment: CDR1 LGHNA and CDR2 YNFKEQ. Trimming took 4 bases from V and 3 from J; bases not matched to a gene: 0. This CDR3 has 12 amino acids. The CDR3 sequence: CASSLAGYEQYF. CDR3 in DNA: TGTGCCAGCAGCCTAGCGGGCTACGAGCAGTACTTC.

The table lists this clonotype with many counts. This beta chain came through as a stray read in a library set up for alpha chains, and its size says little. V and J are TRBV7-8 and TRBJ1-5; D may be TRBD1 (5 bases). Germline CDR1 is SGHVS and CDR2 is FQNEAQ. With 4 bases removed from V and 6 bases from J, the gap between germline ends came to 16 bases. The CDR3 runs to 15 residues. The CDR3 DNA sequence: TGTGCCAGCAGCTCACAAGGGGTTTTCGTTCAGCCCCAGCATTTT. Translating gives CASSSQGVFVQPQHF.

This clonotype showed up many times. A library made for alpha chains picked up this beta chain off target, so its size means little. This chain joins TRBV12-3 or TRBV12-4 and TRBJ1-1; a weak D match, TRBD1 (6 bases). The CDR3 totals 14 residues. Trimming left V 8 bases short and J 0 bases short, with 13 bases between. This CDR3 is CASRDIDMNTEAFF. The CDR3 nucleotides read TGTGCCAGCCGGGACATTGACATGAACACTGAAGCTTTCTTT.

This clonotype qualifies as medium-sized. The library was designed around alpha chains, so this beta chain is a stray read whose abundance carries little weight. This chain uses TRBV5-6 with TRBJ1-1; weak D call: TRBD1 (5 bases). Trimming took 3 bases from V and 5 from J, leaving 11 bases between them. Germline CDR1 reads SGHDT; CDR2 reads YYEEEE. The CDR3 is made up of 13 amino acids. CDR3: CASSWQGNTEAFF. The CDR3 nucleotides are TGTGCCAGCAGCTGGCAGGGAAATACTGAAGCTTTCTTT.

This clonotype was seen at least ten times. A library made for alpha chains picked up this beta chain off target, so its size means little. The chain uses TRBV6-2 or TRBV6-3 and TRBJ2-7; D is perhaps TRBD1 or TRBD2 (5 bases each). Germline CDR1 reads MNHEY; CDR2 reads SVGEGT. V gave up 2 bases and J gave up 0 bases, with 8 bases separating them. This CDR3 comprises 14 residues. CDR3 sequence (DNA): TGTGCCAGCAGTTACCGGGACGGCTCCTACGAGCAGTACTTC. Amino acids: CASSYRDGSYEQYF.

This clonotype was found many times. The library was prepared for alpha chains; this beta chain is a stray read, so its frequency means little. CDR3 coding DNA: TGTGCCAGCAGCTATTACGGAGGTACCGGGGAGCTGTTTTTT. Translated: CASSYYGGTGELFF. V and J are TRBV13 and TRBJ2-2; TRBD2 is a possible D gene (5 bases). Germline V gene sequence: CDR1 PRHDT, CDR2 FYEKMQ (reference sequence). The CDR3 is made up of 14 amino acids. Trimming removed 4 bases from V and 5 bases from J, with 11 bases in between.

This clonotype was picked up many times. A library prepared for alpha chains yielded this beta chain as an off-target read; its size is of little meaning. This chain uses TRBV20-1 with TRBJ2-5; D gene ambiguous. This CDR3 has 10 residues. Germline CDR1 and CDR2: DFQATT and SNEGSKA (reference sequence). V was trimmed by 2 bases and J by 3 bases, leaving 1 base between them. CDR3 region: CSARKETQYF. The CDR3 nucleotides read TGCAGTGCTAGAAAAGAGACCCAGTACTTC.